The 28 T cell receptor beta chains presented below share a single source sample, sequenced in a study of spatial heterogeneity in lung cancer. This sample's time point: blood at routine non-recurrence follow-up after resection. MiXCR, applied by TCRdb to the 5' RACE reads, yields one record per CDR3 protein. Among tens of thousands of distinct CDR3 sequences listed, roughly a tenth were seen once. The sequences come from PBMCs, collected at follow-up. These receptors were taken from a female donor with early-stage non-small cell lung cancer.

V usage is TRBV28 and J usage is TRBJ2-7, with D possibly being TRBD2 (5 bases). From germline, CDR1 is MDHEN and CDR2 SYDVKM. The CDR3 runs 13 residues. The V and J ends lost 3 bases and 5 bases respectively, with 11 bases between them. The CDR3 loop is CASSFRTGDEQYF. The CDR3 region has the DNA TGTGCCAGCAGTTTCCGGACTGGGGACGAGCAGTACTTC.

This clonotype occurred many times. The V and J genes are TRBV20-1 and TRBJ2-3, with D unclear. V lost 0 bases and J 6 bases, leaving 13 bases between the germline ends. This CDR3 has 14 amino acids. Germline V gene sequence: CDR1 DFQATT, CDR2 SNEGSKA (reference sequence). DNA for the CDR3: TGCAGTGCTAGAGATGGCAGGAAGGTTGATACGCAGTATTTT. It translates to CSARDGRKVDTQYF.

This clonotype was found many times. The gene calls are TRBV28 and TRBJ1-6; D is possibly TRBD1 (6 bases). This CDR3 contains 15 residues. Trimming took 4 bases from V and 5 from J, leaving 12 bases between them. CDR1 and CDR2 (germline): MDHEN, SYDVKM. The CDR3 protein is CASSSLRGNNSPLHF. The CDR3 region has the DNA TGTGCCAGCAGTTCCCTCAGGGGTAATAATTCACCCCTCCACTTT.

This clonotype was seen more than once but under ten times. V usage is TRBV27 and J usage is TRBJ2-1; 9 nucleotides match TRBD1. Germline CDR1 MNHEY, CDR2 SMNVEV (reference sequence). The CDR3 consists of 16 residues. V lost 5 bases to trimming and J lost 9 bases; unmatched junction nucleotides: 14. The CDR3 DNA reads TGTGCCAGCAGTCCCACCGGGACAGGGCCCTTTGCTGAGCAGTTCTTC. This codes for CASSPTGTGPFAEQFF.

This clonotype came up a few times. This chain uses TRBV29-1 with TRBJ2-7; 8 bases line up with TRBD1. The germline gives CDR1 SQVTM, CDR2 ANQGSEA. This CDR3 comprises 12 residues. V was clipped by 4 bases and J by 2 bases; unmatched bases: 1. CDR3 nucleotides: TGCAGCGTTGGGGACAGGCCCTACGAGCAGTACTTC. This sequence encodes CSVGDRPYEQYF.

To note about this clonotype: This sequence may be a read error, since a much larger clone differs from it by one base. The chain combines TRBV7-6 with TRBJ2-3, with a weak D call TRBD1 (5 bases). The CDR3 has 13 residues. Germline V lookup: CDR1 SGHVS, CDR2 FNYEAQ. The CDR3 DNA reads TGTGCCAGCAGCTCCGGCTCGACAGATACGCAGAATTTT. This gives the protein CASSSGSTDTQNF. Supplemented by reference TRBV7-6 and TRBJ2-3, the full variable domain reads GAGVSQSPRYKVTKRGQDVALRCDPISGHVSLYWYRQALGQGPEFLTYFNYEAQQDKSGLPNDRFSAERPEGSISTLTIQRTEQRDSAMYRCASSSGSTDTQNFGPGTRLTVL.

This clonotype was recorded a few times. The DNA of the CDR3 is TGTGCCATCGGGAAGACAGGGGTGGAAGAGACCCAGTACTTC. Amino acids: CAIGKTGVEETQYF. The chain carries TRBV10-3 and TRBJ2-5; TRBD1 matches at 8 bases. J was trimmed by 3 bases and V by 8 bases; bases with no gene match: 8. The CDR3 is made up of 14 amino acids. Germline V lookup: CDR1 ENHRY, CDR2 SYGVKD.

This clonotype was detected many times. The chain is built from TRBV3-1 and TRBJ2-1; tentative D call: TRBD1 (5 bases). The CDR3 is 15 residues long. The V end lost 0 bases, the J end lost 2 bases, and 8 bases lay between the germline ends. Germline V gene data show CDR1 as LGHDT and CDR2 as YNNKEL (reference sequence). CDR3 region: CASSQDRAPYNEQFF. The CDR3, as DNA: TGTGCCAGCAGCCAAGACAGGGCCCCCTACAATGAGCAGTTCTTC.

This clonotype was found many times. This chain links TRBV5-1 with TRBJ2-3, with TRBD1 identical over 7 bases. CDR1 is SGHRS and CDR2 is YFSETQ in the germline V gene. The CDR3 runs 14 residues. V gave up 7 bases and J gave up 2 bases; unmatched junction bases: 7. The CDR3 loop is CASAKQGTTDTQYF. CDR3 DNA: TGCGCCAGCGCAAAACAGGGGACCACAGATACGCAGTATTTT.

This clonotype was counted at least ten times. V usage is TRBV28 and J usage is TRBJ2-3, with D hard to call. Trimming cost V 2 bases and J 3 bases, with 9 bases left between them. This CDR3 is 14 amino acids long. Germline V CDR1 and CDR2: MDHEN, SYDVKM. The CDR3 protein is CASSLIVNTDTQYF. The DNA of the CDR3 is TGTGCCAGCAGTTTAATTGTCAATACAGATACGCAGTATTTT. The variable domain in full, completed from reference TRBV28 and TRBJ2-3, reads DVKVTQSSRYLVKRTGEKVFLECVQDMDHENMFWYRQDPGLGLRLIYFSYDVKMKEKGDIPEGYSVSREKKERFSLILESASTNQTSMYLCASSLIVNTDTQYFGPGTRLTVL.

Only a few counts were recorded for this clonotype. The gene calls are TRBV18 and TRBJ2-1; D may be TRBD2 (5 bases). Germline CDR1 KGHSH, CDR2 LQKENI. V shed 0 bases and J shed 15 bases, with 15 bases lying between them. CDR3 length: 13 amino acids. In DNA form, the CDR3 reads TGTGCCAGCTCACCACCCCCTAGCATGCCCTGGTTCTTC. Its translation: CASSPPPSMPWFF.

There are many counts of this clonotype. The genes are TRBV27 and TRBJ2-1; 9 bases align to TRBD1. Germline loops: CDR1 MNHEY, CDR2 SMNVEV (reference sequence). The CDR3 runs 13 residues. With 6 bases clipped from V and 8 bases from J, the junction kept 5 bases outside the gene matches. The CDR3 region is CASRPDRGHEQFF. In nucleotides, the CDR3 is TGTGCCAGCAGACCGGACAGGGGCCATGAGCAGTTCTTC.

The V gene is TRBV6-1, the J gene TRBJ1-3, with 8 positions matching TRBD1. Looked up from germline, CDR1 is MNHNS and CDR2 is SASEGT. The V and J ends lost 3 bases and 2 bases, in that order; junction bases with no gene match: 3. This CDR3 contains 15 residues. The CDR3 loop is CASSDRGRPGNTIYF. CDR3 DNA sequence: TGTGCCAGCAGTGACAGGGGGCGGCCTGGAAACACCATATATTTT.

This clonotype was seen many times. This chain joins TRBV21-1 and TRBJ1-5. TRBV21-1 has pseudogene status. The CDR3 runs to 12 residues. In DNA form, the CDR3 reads TGTGCCAGCAGCACGGGAGGCCAGCCCCAGCATTTT. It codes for CASSTGGQPQHF.

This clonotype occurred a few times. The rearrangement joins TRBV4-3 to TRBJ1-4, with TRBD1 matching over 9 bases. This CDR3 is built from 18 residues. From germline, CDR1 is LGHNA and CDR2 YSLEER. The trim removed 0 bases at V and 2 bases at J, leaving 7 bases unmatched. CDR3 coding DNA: TGCGCCAGCAGCCAAGACGGGACAGGGAAGGGCACTAATGAAAAACTGTTTTTT. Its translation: CASSQDGTGKGTNEKLFF.

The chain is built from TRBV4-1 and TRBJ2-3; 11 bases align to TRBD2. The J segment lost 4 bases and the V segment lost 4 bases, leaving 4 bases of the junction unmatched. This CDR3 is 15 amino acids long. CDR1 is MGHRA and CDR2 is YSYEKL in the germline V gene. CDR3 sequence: CASSLAGGPADTQYF. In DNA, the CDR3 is TGCGCCAGCAGCCTAGCGGGGGGGCCCGCAGATACGCAGTATTTT.

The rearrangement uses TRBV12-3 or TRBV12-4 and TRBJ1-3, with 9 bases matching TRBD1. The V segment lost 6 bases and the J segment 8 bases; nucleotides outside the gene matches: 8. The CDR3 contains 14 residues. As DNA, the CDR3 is TGTGCCAGCAGGGCCGGGACAGGGAGGCACACCATATATTTT. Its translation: CASRAGTGRHTIYF.

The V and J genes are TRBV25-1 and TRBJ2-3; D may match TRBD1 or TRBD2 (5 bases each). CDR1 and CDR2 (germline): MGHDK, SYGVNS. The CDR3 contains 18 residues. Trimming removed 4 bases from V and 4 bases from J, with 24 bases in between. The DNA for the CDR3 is TGTGCCAGCAGTGGCCCTAAGGGGTGGGGGAATCTTGCAGATACGCAGTATTTT. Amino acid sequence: CASSGPKGWGNLADTQYF.

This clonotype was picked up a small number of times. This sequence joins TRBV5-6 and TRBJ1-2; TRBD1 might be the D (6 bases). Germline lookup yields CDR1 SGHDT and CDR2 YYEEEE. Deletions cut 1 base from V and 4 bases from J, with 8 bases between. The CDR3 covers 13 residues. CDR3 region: CASSLTGTYGYTF. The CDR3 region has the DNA TGTGCCAGCAGCTTGACAGGGACCTATGGCTACACCTTC.

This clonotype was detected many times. The CDR3 DNA sequence: TGTGCCAGCAGCCACCCTTCCACCCCAACTAATGAAAAACTGTTTTTT. It specifies CASSHPSTPTNEKLFF. The rearrangement joins TRBV14 to TRBJ1-4, with no clear D. This CDR3 is built from 16 residues. V lost 3 bases and J lost 0, with 11 bases in between. The germline CDR1 and CDR2 sequences are SGHDN and FVKESK.

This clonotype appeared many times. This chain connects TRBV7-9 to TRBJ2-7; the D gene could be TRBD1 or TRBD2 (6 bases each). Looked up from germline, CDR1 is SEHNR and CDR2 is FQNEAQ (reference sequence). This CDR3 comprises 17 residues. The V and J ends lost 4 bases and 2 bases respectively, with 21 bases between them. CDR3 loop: CASSYGQLTGGAYEQYF. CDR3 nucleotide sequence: TGTGCCAGCAGCTATGGACAGTTGACAGGAGGGGCCTACGAGCAGTACTTC.

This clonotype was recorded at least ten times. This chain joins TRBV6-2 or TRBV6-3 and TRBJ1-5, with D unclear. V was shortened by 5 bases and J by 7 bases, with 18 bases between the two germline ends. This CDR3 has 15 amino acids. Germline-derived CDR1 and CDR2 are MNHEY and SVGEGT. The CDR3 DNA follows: TGTGCCAGCAGTCGTACACCGGCAGTGGGGCAGCCCCAGCATTTT. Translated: CASSRTPAVGQPQHF.

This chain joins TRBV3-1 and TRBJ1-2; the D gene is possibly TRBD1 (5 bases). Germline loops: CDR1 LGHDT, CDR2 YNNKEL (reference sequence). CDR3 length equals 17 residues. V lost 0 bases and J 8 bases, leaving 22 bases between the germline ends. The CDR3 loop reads CASSQDRGGQGPLGYTF. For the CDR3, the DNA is TGTGCCAGCAGCCAAGATCGAGGCGGTCAGGGACCCTTGGGCTACACCTTC.

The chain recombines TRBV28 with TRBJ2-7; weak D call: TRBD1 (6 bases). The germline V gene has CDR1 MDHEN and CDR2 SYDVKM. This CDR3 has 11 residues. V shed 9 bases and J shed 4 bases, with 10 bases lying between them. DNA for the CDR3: TGTGCCAGTACGGACAGTTACGAGCAGTACTTC. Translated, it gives CASTDSYEQYF.

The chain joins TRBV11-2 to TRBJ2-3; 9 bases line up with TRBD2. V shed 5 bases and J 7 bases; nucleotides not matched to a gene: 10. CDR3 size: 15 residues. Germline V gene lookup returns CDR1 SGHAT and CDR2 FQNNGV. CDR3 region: CASSDIAGAPYTQYF. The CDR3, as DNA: TGTGCCAGCAGCGATATAGCGGGGGCCCCCTATACGCAGTATTTT.

CDR3 coding DNA: TGTGCCAGCAGCTTAGGGGACTCAGATACGCAGTATTTT. This gives the protein CASSLGDSDTQYF. V and J are TRBV7-6 and TRBJ2-3; D perhaps matches TRBD2 (6 bases). V lost 1 base, J lost 4 bases, and 6 bases lay in between. This CDR3 comprises 13 residues. Germline lookup yields CDR1 SGHVS and CDR2 FNYEAQ. Combining the CDR3 with reference TRBV7-6 and TRBJ2-3 gives the whole variable domain GAGVSQSPRYKVTKRGQDVALRCDPISGHVSLYWYRQALGQGPEFLTYFNYEAQQDKSGLPNDRFSAERPEGSISTLTIQRTEQRDSAMYRCASSLGDSDTQYFGPGTRLTVL.

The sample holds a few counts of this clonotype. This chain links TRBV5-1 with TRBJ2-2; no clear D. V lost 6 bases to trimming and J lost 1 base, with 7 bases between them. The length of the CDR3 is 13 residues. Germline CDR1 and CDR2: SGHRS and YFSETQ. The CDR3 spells CASKKENTGELFF. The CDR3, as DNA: TGCGCCAGCAAGAAGGAGAACACCGGGGAGCTGTTTTTT.

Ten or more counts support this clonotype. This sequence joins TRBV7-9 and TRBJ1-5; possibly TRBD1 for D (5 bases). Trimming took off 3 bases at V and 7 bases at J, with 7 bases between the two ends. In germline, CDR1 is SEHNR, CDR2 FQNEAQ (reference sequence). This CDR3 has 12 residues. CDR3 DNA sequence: TGTGCCAGCAGCTTCCAGGGACAGCCCCAGCATTTT. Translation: CASSFQGQPQHF.